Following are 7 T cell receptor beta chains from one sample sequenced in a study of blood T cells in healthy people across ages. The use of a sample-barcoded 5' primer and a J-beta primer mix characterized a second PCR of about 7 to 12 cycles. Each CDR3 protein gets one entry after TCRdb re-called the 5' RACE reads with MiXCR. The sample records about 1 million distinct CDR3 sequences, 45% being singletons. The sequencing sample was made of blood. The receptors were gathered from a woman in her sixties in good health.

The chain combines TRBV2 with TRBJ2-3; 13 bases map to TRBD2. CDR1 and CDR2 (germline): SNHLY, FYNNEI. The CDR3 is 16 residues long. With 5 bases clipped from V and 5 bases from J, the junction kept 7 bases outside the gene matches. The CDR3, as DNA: TGTGCCAGCAGTAGGGGGACTAGCGGGATTCAAGATACGCAGTATTTT. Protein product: CASSRGTSGIQDTQYF.

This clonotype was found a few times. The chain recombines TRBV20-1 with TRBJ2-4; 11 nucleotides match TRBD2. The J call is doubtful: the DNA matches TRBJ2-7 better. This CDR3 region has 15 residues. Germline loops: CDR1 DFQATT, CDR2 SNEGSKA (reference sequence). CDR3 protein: CSASRLAGTVYEQYF. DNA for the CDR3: TGCAGTGCTAGCCGACTAGCGGGGACCGTGTACGAGCAGTACTTC.

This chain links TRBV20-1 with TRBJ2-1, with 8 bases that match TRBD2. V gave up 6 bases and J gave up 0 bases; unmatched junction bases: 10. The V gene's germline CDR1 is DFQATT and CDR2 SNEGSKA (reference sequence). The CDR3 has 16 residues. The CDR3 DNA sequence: TGCAGTGCAACCGCACTAGCGGCAAGCTCCTACAATGAGCAGTTCTTC. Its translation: CSATALAASSYNEQFF.

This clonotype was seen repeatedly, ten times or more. The CDR3: CASSWGLPTDTQYF. CDR3 sequence (DNA): TGTGCCAGCAGCTGGGGACTACCCACAGATACGCAGTATTTT. This sequence joins TRBV7-3 and TRBJ2-3, with 7 positions matching TRBD2. The CDR3 contains 14 residues. From germline, CDR1 is SGHTA and CDR2 FQGTGA. V lost 4 bases, J lost 2 bases, and 3 bases stayed unmatched.

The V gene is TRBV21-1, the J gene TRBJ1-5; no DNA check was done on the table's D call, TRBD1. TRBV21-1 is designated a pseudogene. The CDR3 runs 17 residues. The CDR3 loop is CASSHAIDRDYNQPQHF. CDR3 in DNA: TGTGCCAGCAGCCACGCCATCGACAGGGACTACAATCAGCCCCAGCATTTT.

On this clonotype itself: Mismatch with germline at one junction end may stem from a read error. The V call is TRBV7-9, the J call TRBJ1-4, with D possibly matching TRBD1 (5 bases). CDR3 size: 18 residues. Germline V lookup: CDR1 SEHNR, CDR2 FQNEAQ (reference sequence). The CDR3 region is CSSSLPPIGTPKGEKLFF. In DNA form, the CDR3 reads TGTTCCAGCAGCCTACCCCCAATCGGGACTCCGAAGGGAGAAAAACTGTTTTTT. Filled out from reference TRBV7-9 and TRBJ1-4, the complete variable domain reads DTGVSQNPRHKITKRGQNVTFRCDPISEHNRLYWYRQTLGQGPEFLTYFQNEAQLEKSRLLSDRFSAERPKGSFSTLEIQRTEQGDSAMYLCSSSLPPIGTPKGEKLFFGSGTQLSVL.

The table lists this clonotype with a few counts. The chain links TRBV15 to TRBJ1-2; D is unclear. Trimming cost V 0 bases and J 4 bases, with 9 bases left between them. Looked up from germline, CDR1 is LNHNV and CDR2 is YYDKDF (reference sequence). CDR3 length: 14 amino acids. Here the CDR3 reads CATSREGFGYGYTF. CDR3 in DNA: TGTGCCACCAGCAGAGAAGGGTTTGGCTATGGCTACACCTTC.